This passage covers 30 T cell receptor beta chains from one sample sequenced in a study of T-cell memory formation after mild COVID-19. In TCRdb, the 5' RACE reads were re-called with MiXCR into one record per CDR3 protein. Of 100,000 to 150,000 distinct CDR3 sequences detected, about 18% appear once; the ten largest clones hold 4.5% to 6.5%. Sequenced material: PBMCs or a T cell subset sorted from them (not recorded which). The receptors were gathered from a man aged 18-30 years who had mild COVID-19 (a few samples of this study predate the infection). Cell type and time point are not known.

This clonotype has only a few counts. This chain links TRBV4-1 with TRBJ2-1; the match to TRBD2 covers 9 bases. The CDR3 has 15 residues. The germline gives CDR1 MGHRA, CDR2 YSYEKL. Losses at the gene ends were 2 bases for V and 6 bases for J; bases not matched to a gene: 5. The CDR3 sequence is CASSQPTSGFNEQFF. DNA of the CDR3: TGCGCCAGCAGCCAACCGACTAGCGGCTTCAATGAGCAGTTCTTC.

The chain is built from TRBV20-1 and TRBJ2-7; perhaps D is TRBD1 or TRBD2 (5 bases each). V lost 0 bases to trimming and J lost 3 bases, with 15 bases between them. The CDR3 is made up of 15 amino acids. CDR1 and CDR2 from the germline V gene are DFQATT and SNEGSKA (reference sequence). The CDR3 DNA sequence: TGCAGTGCTAGAGACGCCCGCTTGGGGGACTACGAGCAGTACGTC. Its translation is CSARDARLGDYEQYV.

This clonotype came up once. The chain is built from TRBV7-2 and TRBJ1-2, with D perhaps TRBD1 (5 bases). Trimming took 3 bases from V and 5 from J, leaving 19 bases between them. The germline CDR1 and CDR2 sequences are SGHTA and FQGNSA. The CDR3 covers 16 residues. CDR3 sequence: CASSFRVPRRPYGYTF. The DNA for the CDR3 is TGTGCCAGCAGCTTCAGGGTACCCCGACGGCCATATGGCTACACCTTC.

The V call is TRBV20-1, the J call TRBJ1-3; D is perhaps TRBD1 (5 bases). Germline V gene sequence: CDR1 DFQATT, CDR2 SNEGSKA (reference sequence). Trimming cost V 6 bases and J 0 bases, with 12 bases left between them. The CDR3 totals 14 residues. CDR3: CSARDFNSGNTIYF. CDR3 DNA: TGCAGTGCCCGGGACTTCAACTCTGGAAACACCATATATTTT.

The chain combines TRBV4-3 with TRBJ2-5; 7 nucleotides agree with TRBD1. This CDR3 comprises 16 residues. V was clipped by 1 base and J by 0 bases; unmatched bases: 5. In germline, CDR1 is LGHNA, CDR2 YSLEER. CDR3 protein: CASSQGTRGYQETQYF. CDR3 nucleotides: TGCGCCAGCAGCCAAGGAACCAGGGGGTACCAAGAGACCCAGTACTTC.

This clonotype appeared a few times. The rearrangement links TRBV4-2 to TRBJ2-4; 11 nucleotides agree with TRBD1. There are 16 residues in the CDR3. Per the germline V gene, CDR1 is LGHNA and CDR2 is YNFKEQ. With 4 bases clipped from V and 4 bases from J, the junction kept 6 bases outside the gene matches. The CDR3 coding sequence is TGTGCCAGCAGCCCGGGGACAGGGGGGGTGAAAAACATTCAGTACTTC. It yields the protein CASSPGTGGVKNIQYF.

The J gene is TRBJ1-2, the V gene TRBV9; TRBD1 agrees at 7 bases. V lost 2 bases to trimming and J lost 4 bases; unmatched junction nucleotides: 5. Germline CDR1 is SGDLS and CDR2 is YYNGEE. The CDR3 covers 14 residues. The CDR3: CASSVQAGGYGYTF. In DNA form, the CDR3 reads TGTGCCAGCAGCGTCCAAGCAGGGGGCTATGGCTACACCTTC.

This clonotype was observed a single time. The chain has TRBV2 and TRBJ1-6; D is undetermined. Germline-derived CDR1 and CDR2 are SNHLY and FYNNEI. CDR3 length: 14 amino acids. The ends were cut back, 7 bases at V and 7 bases at J, with 14 bases in the middle. The CDR3 region has the DNA TGTGCCAGCAACAGCGACACCCACAATTCACCCCTCCACTTT. Its protein product is CASNSDTHNSPLHF.

The chain has TRBV6-1 and TRBJ2-5; D is ambiguous. The CDR3 extends over 13 amino acids. Trimming removed 5 bases at V and 5 bases at J, with 12 bases between. Germline V gene sequence: CDR1 MNHNS, CDR2 SASEGT. The CDR3 DNA reads TGTGCCAGCAGTCGTCAGAGCCGGGAGACCCAGTACTTC. It encodes CASSRQSRETQYF.

The chain combines TRBV10-3 with TRBJ2-5; TRBD2 matches at 7 bases. The CDR3 length is 14 residues. Unmatched junction bases numbered 6, after V lost 6 bases and J lost 2 bases. Germline lookup yields CDR1 ENHRY and CDR2 SYGVKD. The CDR3 protein is CAIRSGTNQETQYF. Here the CDR3 DNA reads TGTGCCATCAGATCCGGGACTAATCAAGAGACCCAGTACTTC.

V usage is TRBV12-3 or TRBV12-4 and J usage is TRBJ2-5; the match to TRBD1 covers 7 bases. Losses at the gene ends were 6 bases for V and 8 bases for J; bases not matched to a gene: 9. This CDR3 has 13 amino acids. CDR3 DNA sequence: TGTGCCAGCAGAGAAGGGGACAGTGTAACCCAGTACTTC. Translated: CASREGDSVTQYF.

The chain combines TRBV7-2 with TRBJ1-6; no clear D gene. Germline CDR1 SGHTA, CDR2 FQGNSA. The CDR3 spans 14 residues. The ends were cut back, 2 bases at V and 8 bases at J, with 10 bases in the middle. CDR3 DNA: TGTGCCAGCAGCTTACTGTTCCGGGATTCACCCCTCCACTTT. This gives the protein CASSLLFRDSPLHF.

This clonotype was seen more than once but under ten times. This rearrangement joins TRBV23-1 to TRBJ2-1; 8 bases agree with TRBD1. TRBV23-1 is identified as an open reading frame with a role that is uncertain. Trimming removed 3 bases from V and 4 bases from J; junction bases left unmatched: 8. The CDR3 consists of 16 residues. The CDR3 spells CASSQFKQGVYNEQFF. In DNA form, the CDR3 reads TGCGCCAGCAGTCAGTTTAAACAGGGGGTGTACAATGAGCAGTTCTTC.

This clonotype was observed a handful of times. The chain joins TRBV6-4 to TRBJ1-5; TRBD1 matches at 11 bases. CDR3 length equals 17 residues. The V gene's germline CDR1 is MRHNA and CDR2 SNTAGT. The V and J ends lost 8 bases and 2 bases, in that order; junction bases with no gene match: 11. The CDR3 region has the DNA TGTGCCAGCCCGGGGGGGACAGGGGGAGAGCGCAATCAGCCCCAGCATTTT. Translated, it gives CASPGGTGGERNQPQHF.

This clonotype was seen many times. The V and J genes are TRBV6-5 and TRBJ1-2; D might be TRBD1 (5 bases). Germline V lookup: CDR1 MNHEY, CDR2 SVGAGI. The CDR3 loop spans 13 amino acids. V lost 5 bases and J 4 bases, leaving 11 bases between the germline ends. The CDR3 DNA reads as TGTGCCAGCAGTAGCAGGGAAGGCTATGGCTACACCTTC. Residues: CASSSREGYGYTF.

The CDR3 is CASSLIPGHEQYF. Here the CDR3 DNA reads TGTGCCAGCAGTTTAATACCAGGCCACGAGCAGTACTTC. The V gene is TRBV27, the J gene TRBJ2-7; D is uncertain. The CDR3 sequence is 13 residues long. Trimming stripped 2 bases from V and 5 bases from J, with 10 bases between. CDR1 is MNHEY and CDR2 is SMNVEV in the germline V gene (reference sequence).

This chain connects TRBV5-4 to TRBJ2-5; D perhaps matches TRBD2 (5 bases). This CDR3 comprises 14 residues. Germline V gene sequence: CDR1 SGHNT, CDR2 YYREEE (reference sequence). V lost 0 bases and J lost 5, with 11 bases in between. The CDR3 protein is CASSLGLSGETQYF. The CDR3, as DNA: TGTGCCAGCAGCTTGGGGCTGTCGGGGGAGACCCAGTACTTC.

This chain uses TRBV5-4 with TRBJ2-7; 11 bases match TRBD1. The ends lost 4 bases at V and 2 bases at J; junction bases unmatched: 5. Germline V lookup: CDR1 SGHNT, CDR2 YYREEE (reference sequence). The CDR3 runs 15 residues. Here the CDR3 DNA reads TGTGCCAGCAGCATACCGGGACAGGGGGCCTACGAGCAGTACTTC. Amino acid sequence: CASSIPGQGAYEQYF.

There are a few counts of this clonotype. The rearrangement links TRBV29-1 to TRBJ2-3; 8 nucleotides match TRBD1. The germline V gene encodes CDR1 SQVTM and CDR2 ANQGSEA. This CDR3 region has 17 residues. Losses at the gene ends were 6 bases for V and 0 bases for J; bases not matched to a gene: 14. The CDR3 DNA follows: TGCAGCGTCCGCCTGTATGCAGGGGGCCCTAGCACAGATACGCAGTATTTT. Protein product: CSVRLYAGGPSTDTQYF.

V gene TRBV16 combines with J gene TRBJ1-5; D call uncertain. The germline CDR1 and CDR2 sequences are KGHSY and FQNENV. The CDR3 is 14 amino acids. Trimming removed 1 base at V and 7 bases at J, with 11 bases between. CDR3 amino acids: CASSQLGWGQPQHF. As DNA, the CDR3 is TGTGCCAGCAGCCAATTGGGTTGGGGACAGCCCCAGCATTTT. The whole variable domain, remainder taken from reference TRBV16 and TRBJ1-5, is GEEVAQTPKHLVRGEGQKAKLYCAPIKGHSYVFWYQQVLKNEFKFLISFQNENVFDETGMPKERFSAKCLPNSPCSLEIQATKLEDSAVYFCASSQLGWGQPQHFGDGTRLSIL.

The chain employs TRBV5-4 and TRBJ1-2; 10 bases align to TRBD1. Germline loops: CDR1 SGHNT, CDR2 YYREEE (reference sequence). The CDR3 runs to 16 residues. V shed 4 bases, J shed 4 bases, and the junction held 10 bases outside the gene matches. CDR3 nucleotide sequence: TGTGCCAGCAGCAGGGACAGGGGCCGGCACTTCTATGGCTACACCTTC. This gives the protein CASSRDRGRHFYGYTF.

This clonotype was counted between two and nine times. V is TRBV7-6 and J is TRBJ2-3; D uncertain. Germline values: CDR1 SGHVS, CDR2 FNYEAQ. The V end lost 1 base, the J end lost 4 bases, and 9 bases lay between the germline ends. The CDR3 has 14 amino acids. CDR3 DNA sequence: TGTGCCAGCAGCTTAGACGCGACGGCAGATACGCAGTATTTT. Residues: CASSLDATADTQYF.

The chain links TRBV6-5 to TRBJ2-1; no firm D call. The germline CDR1 and CDR2 sequences are MNHEY and SVGAGI. The CDR3 is made up of 15 amino acids. The germline V and J ends were trimmed by 3 bases and 6 bases, with 15 bases remaining between them. The CDR3 region has the DNA TGTGCCAGCAGTTATCTTTCAGTCTTGATCAATGAGCAGTTCTTC. Amino acid sequence: CASSYLSVLINEQFF.

This clonotype was detected many times. The V gene is TRBV29-1, the J gene TRBJ2-1, with 7 bases aligning to TRBD1. Germline trimming cut 4 bases from V and 6 bases from J; bases unmatched to any gene: 6. This CDR3 region has 13 residues. From germline, CDR1 is SQVTM and CDR2 ANQGSEA. CDR3 nucleotide sequence: TGCAGCGTTGCCCCAGGGGGTTCCAATGAGCAGTTCTTC. Translated, it gives CSVAPGGSNEQFF.

The chain is built from TRBV5-1 and TRBJ2-1, with D possibly TRBD2 on 5 matching bases. The CDR3 length is 14 residues. Germline V CDR1 and CDR2: SGHRS, YFSETQ. Trimming shortened V by 5 bases and J by 2 bases, and 11 bases separated the two germline ends. The CDR3 reads CASRLAGTYNEQFF. The CDR3 DNA reads as TGCGCCAGCAGGCTGGCCGGGACCTACAATGAGCAGTTCTTC. Full variable domain (remainder filled in from reference TRBV5-1 and TRBJ2-1): KAGVTQTPRYLIKTRGQQVTLSCSPISGHRSVSWYQQTPGQGLQFLFEYFSETQRNKGNFPGRFSGRQFSNSRSEMNVSTLELGDSALYLCASRLAGTYNEQFFGPGTRLTVL.

The V and J genes are TRBV9 and TRBJ2-3, with TRBD1 as a possible D gene (6 bases). CDR1 and CDR2 (germline): SGDLS, YYNGEE. The V gene lost 3 bases and the J gene lost 0 bases, with 8 bases spanning the gap. The CDR3 is 14 amino acids. The DNA for the CDR3 is TGTGCCAGCAGCGGAGGACAGAGCACAGATACGCAGTATTTT. This sequence encodes CASSGGQSTDTQYF.

This clonotype was detected a few times. The chain employs TRBV5-1 and TRBJ2-5; weak D call: TRBD2 (5 bases). The V end lost 4 bases, the J end lost 7 bases, and 17 bases lay between the germline ends. CDR3 length: 14 residues. The germline V gene encodes CDR1 SGHRS and CDR2 YFSETQ. CDR3 sequence: CASSAGGSTGTQYF. The CDR3 nucleotides read TGCGCCAGCAGCGCCGGAGGATCGACTGGGACCCAGTACTTC.

The chain uses TRBV5-1 and TRBJ1-2; D is unclear. The germline V and J ends were trimmed by 1 base and 3 bases, with 10 bases remaining between them. This CDR3 spans 14 amino acids. Germline V CDR1 and CDR2: SGHRS, YFSETQ. The CDR3 bases are TGCGCCAGCAGCTTGTCGGACCACGACTATGGCTACACCTTC. The encoded protein is CASSLSDHDYGYTF.

This clonotype has just a few counts. The chain employs TRBV12-3 or TRBV12-4 and TRBJ2-1; D may be TRBD2 (7 bases). V shed 7 bases and J shed 5 bases, with 21 bases lying between them. The CDR3 covers 16 residues. The CDR3 region has the DNA TGTGCCAGCACCGCCCCAGCCGGGGGGCTGCACAATGAGCAGTTCTTC. Translation gives CASTAPAGGLHNEQFF.

Only a few counts were recorded for this clonotype. The chain's CDR3 is CASSPPNRGHPKSSGNTIYF. CDR3 DNA sequence: TGTGCCAGCTCACCACCGAACCGGGGACACCCCAAATCCTCTGGAAACACCATATATTTT. J is TRBJ1-3 and V is TRBV18; TRBD1 might be the D (6 bases). Trimming took off 0 bases at V and 0 bases at J, with 21 bases between the two ends. The CDR3 sequence is 20 residues long. The germline V gene encodes CDR1 KGHSH and CDR2 LQKENI.